This T cell receptor (beta chain) originates from a study of blood T cell repertoires in COVID-19. Clones were sequenced by immunoSEQ multiplex PCR, and TCRdb holds only the in-frame ones, with some missing. This table holds about 400,000 clones, about 88% found once. CDR1 and CDR2 from the germline V gene are LNHDA and SQIVND (reference sequence). The CDR3 is made up of 15 amino acids. V was cut by 4 bases and J by 0 bases, with 7 bases left in between. Sequencing input: peripheral blood. The TCR sequence derives from a human donor in a cohort sampled during active COVID-19. The chain recombines TRBV19 with TRBJ1-6, with no clear D. CDR3 in amino acids: CASSKEDSYNSPLHF. DNA for the CDR3: TGTGCCAGTAGTAAGGAGGACTCCTATAATTCACCCCTCCACTTT.